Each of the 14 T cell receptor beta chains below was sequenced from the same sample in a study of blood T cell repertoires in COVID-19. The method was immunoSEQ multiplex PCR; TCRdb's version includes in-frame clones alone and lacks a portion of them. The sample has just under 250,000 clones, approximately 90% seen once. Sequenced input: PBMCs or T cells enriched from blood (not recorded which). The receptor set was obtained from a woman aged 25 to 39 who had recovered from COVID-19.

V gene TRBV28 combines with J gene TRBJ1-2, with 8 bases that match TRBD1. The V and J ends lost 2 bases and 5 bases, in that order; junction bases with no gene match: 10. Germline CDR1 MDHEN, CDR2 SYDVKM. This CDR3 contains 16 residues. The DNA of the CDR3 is TGTGCCAGCAGTTTACCTTTCCAACAGGGGGGGTATGGCTACACCTTC. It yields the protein CASSLPFQQGGYGYTF.

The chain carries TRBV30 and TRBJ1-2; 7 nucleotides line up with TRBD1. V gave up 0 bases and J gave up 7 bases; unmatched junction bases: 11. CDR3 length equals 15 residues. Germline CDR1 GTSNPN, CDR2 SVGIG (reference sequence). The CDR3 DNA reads TGTGCCTGGAGTGTTTCCGGCGGACAGGCGATTGGCTACACCTTC. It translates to CAWSVSGGQAIGYTF.

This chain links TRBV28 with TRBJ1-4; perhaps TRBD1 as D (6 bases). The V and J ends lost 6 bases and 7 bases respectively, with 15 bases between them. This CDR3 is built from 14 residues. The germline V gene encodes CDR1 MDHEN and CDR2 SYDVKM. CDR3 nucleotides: TGTGCCAGCAGCCCGGGACAAAGCGGTGAAAAACTGTTTTTT. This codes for CASSPGQSGEKLFF.

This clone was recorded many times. The CDR3: CASSILGHSNQPQHF. CDR3 coding DNA: TGTGCCAGTAGTATTTTAGGACATAGCAATCAGCCCCAGCATTTT. The chain uses TRBV19 and TRBJ1-5; the D gene is possibly TRBD1 (5 bases). Germline CDR1 reads LNHDA; CDR2 reads SQIVND (reference sequence). The V end lost 3 bases, the J end lost 0 bases, and 9 bases lay between the germline ends. This CDR3 contains 15 residues. Full variable domain (rest looked up from reference TRBV19 and TRBJ1-5): DGGITQSPKYLFRKEGQNVTLSCEQNLNHDAMYWYRQDPGQGLRLIYYSQIVNDFQKGDIAEGYSVSREKKESFPLTVTSAQKNPTAFYLCASSILGHSNQPQHFGDGTRLSIL.

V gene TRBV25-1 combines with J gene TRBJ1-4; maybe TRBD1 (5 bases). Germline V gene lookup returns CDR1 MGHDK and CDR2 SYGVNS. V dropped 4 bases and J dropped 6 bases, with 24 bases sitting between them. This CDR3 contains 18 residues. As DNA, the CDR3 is TGTGCCAGCAGTGGCCACGTACAGCACGGGGGTTTGTATGAAAAACTGTTTTTT. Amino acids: CASSGHVQHGGLYEKLFF.

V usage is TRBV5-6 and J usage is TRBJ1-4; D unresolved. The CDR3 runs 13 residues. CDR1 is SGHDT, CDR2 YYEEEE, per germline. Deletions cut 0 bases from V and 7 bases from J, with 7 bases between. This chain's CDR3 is CASSLGSGEKLFF. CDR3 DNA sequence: TGTGCCAGCAGCTTGGGCTCAGGTGAAAAACTGTTTTTT.

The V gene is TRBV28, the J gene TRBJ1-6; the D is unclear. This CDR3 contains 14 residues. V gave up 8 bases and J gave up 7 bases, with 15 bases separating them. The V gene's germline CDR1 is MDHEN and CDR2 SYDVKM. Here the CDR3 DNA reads TGTGCCAGCGAGAGGATACGAGGCAATTCACCCCTCCACTTT. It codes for CASERIRGNSPLHF.

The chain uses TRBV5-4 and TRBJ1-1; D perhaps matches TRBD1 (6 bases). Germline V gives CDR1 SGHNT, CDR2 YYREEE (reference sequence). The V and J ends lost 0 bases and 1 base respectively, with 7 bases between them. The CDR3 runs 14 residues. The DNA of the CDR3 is TGTGCCAGCAGCTTGGTGGACAGGAACACTGAAGCTTTCTTT. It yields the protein CASSLVDRNTEAFF. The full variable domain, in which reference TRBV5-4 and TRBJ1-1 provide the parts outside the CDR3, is ETGVTQSPTHLIKTRGQQVTLRCSSQSGHNTVSWYQQALGQGPQFIFQYYREEENGRGNFPPRFSGLQFPNYSSELNVNALELDDSALYLCASSLVDRNTEAFFGQGTRLTVV.

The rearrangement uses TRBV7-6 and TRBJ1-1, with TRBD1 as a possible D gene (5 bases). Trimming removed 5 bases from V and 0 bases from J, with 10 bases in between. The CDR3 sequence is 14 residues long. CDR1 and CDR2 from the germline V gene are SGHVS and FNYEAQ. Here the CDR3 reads CASSPTGLNTEAFF. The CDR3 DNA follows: TGTGCCAGCAGCCCAACAGGATTGAACACTGAAGCTTTCTTT.

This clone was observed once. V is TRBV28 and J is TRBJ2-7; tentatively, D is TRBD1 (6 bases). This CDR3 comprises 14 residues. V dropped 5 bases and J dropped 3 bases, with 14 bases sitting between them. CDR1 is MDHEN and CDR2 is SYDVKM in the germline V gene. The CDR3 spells CASSIDRFNYEQYF. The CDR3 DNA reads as TGTGCCAGCAGTATAGACAGGTTTAACTACGAGCAGTACTTC.

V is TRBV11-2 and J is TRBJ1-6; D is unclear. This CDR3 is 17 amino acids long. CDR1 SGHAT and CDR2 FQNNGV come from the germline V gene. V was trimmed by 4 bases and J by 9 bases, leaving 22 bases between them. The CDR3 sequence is CASSSLVGWRGGSPLHF. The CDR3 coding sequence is TGTGCCAGCAGCTCACTTGTCGGGTGGCGAGGAGGTTCACCCCTCCACTTT.

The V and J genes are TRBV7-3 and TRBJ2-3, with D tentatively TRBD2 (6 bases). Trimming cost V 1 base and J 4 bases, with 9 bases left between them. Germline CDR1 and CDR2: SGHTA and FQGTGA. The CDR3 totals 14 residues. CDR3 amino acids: CASSLSSGSDTQYF. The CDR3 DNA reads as TGTGCCAGCAGCTTAAGTAGCGGTTCAGATACGCAGTATTTT.

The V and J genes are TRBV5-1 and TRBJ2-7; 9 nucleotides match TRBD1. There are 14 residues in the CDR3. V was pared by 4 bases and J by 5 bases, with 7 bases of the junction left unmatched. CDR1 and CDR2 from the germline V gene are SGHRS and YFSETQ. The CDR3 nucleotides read TGCGCCAGCAGCGAGGGACAGGGTATCCACGAGCAGTACTTC. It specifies CASSEGQGIHEQYF.

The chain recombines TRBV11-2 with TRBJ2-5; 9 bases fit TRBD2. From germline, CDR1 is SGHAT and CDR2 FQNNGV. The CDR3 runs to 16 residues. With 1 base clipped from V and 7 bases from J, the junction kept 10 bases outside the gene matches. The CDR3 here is CASSLVASGISGTQYF. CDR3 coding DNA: TGTGCCAGCAGCTTAGTAGCTAGCGGGATTTCAGGGACCCAGTACTTC.